Listed here is a single T cell receptor beta chain. While unrecorded immune exposures were likely, the donors were nominally healthy when sampled. This record comes from a study of cytomegalovirus exposure and HLA in healthy donors. Primers: 60 Vbeta forward and 13 Jbeta reverse. The repertoire was sequenced with immunoSEQ multiplex PCR; TCRdb's copy has only in-frame clones and lacks some. The data contain about 130,000 clones, over 75% of them singletons. This TCR came from a man under 40 in good health. The specimen sequenced was PBMCs.

The CDR3, as DNA: TGTGCCAGCCACAGGGGCCCATGGGAGACCCAGTACTTC. Residues: CASHRGPWETQYF. The V call is TRBV28, the J call TRBJ2-5; 7 bases match TRBD1. With 8 bases clipped from V and 5 bases from J, the junction kept 8 bases outside the gene matches. The germline V gene has CDR1 MDHEN and CDR2 SYDVKM. CDR3 length: 13 amino acids.